The rows below give T cell receptor beta chains drawn from one sample of a study of technical replicates of blood from several donors. Sequenced by immunoSEQ multiplex PCR; TCRdb stores in-frame clones only, minus some. The sample holds 75,000 to 85,000 clones, over 75% seen once. Sequenced: PBMCs. The source of these receptors is a human donor in good health. Some clones in this sample may be carry-over from other donors' samples. CDR3s include the opening cysteine and the closing phenylalanine or tryptophan. The order of the fields is V gene, J gene, clone size, D gene, CDR3 protein, CDR3 DNA. The D gene is left open where the match is weak. The size entry is marked missing in some rows and otherwise reads once, few, many or a size class.

>TRBV25-1|TRBJ1-1|NA|TRBD1
CASSAGGGGTEAFF
TGTGCCAGCAGCGCGGGAGGAGGGGGCACTGAAGCCTTCTTT
>TRBV7-9|TRBJ1-2|NA|NA
CASSYPGLNYGYTF
TGTGCCAGCAGCTACCCGGGACTTAACTATGGCTACACCTTC
>TRBV7-9|TRBJ2-2|few|TRBD1
CASSPGQAFGELFF
TGTGCCAGCAGCCCTGGACAGGCCTTCGGGGAGCTGTTTTTT
>TRBV6-5|TRBJ1-2|NA|NA
CASRRDTSGYGYTF
TGTGCCAGCCGAAGGGACACCTCCGGATATGGCTACACCTTC
>TRBV7-9|TRBJ1-1|NA|NA
CASSNPTGLGAEAFF
TGTGCCAGCAGCAACCCGACAGGCTTGGGAGCTGAAGCTTTCTTT
>TRBV7-6|TRBJ2-3|NA|NA
CASSLSGIPTDTQYF
TGTGCCAGCAGTCTCTCGGGTATTCCTACAGATACGCAGTATTTT
>TRBV19|TRBJ1-5|few|NA
CASRADSSLQHF
TGTGCCAGTAGAGCCGACAGCTCCCTCCAGCATTTT
>TRBV5-1|TRBJ2-1|NA|NA
CASSLNPSVSYNEQFF
TGCGCCAGCAGCCTAAACCCTAGCGTCTCCTACAATGAGCAGTTCTTC
>TRBV20-1|TRBJ2-5|once|NA
CSAPSGRTQYF
TGCAGTGCTCCCTCGGGAAGGACCCAGTACTTC
>TRBV5-6|TRBJ1-2|NA|TRBD1
CASSLLQGVGYGYTF
TGTGCCAGCAGCTTGCTACAGGGGGTGGGGTATGGCTACACCTTC
>TRBV5-1|TRBJ2-3|NA|NA
CASTKGGAADTQYF
TGCGCCAGCACCAAGGGGGGGGCGGCAGATACGCAGTATTTT
>TRBV7-8|TRBJ2-1|NA|NA
CASSLVVSSYNEQFF
TGTGCCAGCAGCTTAGTTGTTAGCTCCTACAATGAGCAGTTCTTC
>TRBV30|TRBJ2-7|NA|NA
CAWSAGLSSYEQYF
TGTGCCTGGAGTGCTGGCTTGTCCTCCTACGAGCAGTACTTC
>TRBV18|TRBJ1-2|NA|TRBD1
CASSPPISTGGGIGYTF
TGTGCCAGCTCACCACCTATATCGACAGGGGGCGGAATCGGCTACACCTTC
>TRBV4-2|TRBJ2-2|few|NA
CASSQGVTGTNTGELFF
TGTGCCAGCAGCCAAGGGGTCACAGGGACGAACACCGGGGAGCTGTTTTTT
>TRBV11-2|TRBJ1-1|NA|NA
CASRPIRGMNTEAFF
TGTGCCAGCAGACCAATCCGGGGGATGAACACTGAAGCTTTCTTT
>TRBV9|TRBJ2-7|few|NA
CASSVSQNYEQYF
TGTGCCAGCAGCGTATCGCAGAACTACGAGCAGTACTTC
>TRBV6-5|TRBJ1-2|NA|NA
CASSYESESPYGYTF
TGTGCCAGCAGTTACGAGTCCGAGAGCCCCTATGGCTACACCTTC
>TRBV7-2|TRBJ2-7|NA|TRBD2
CASSQGLAGGPYQQYF
TGTGCCAGCAGCCAGGGACTAGCGGGAGGGCCCTATCAGCAGTACTTC
>TRBV21-1|TRBJ2-1|NA|NA
CASSKLSGRHNEQFF
TGTGCCAGCAGCAAACTTAGCGGGAGGCACAATGAGCAGTTCTTC
>TRBV30|TRBJ1-4|NA|NA
CAWSVGQTTNEKLFF
TGTGCCTGGAGTGTTGGACAGACAACTAATGAAAAACTGTTTTTT
>TRBV4-3|TRBJ2-5|NA|TRBD2
CASSQDLRSVYLAGGLETQYF
TGCGCCAGCAGCCAAGATCTTCGATCAGTCTATCTTGCGGGGGGGTTGGAGACCCAGTACTTC
>TRBV5-6|TRBJ2-1|NA|TRBD2
CASSLGFNGGARNEQFF
TGTGCCAGCAGCTTGGGGTTTAACGGGGGGGCAAGGAATGAGCAGTTCTTC
>TRBV19|TRBJ1-6|NA|TRBD1
CASSMGQGRNSPLHF
TGTGCCAGTAGTATGGGACAGGGCCGGAATTCACCCCTCCACTTT
>TRBV7-2|TRBJ1-2|NA|NA
CASSLRGRAGYTF
TGTGCCAGCAGCCTCCGTGGCAGGGCTGGCTACACCTTC
>TRBV7-9|TRBJ1-1|NA|TRBD1
CASSLAETGHTEAFF
TGTGCCAGCAGCTTAGCGGAGACAGGGCACACTGAAGCTTTCTTT
>TRBV5-4|TRBJ1-2|NA|NA
CASSAPDSGGYTF
TGTGCCAGCAGCGCCCCGGATTCCGGGGGCTACACCTTC
>TRBV19|TRBJ2-3|NA|TRBD2
CASSISSGSSTDTQYF
TGTGCCAGTAGTATTTCCAGCGGGAGCTCCACAGATACGCAGTATTTT
>TRBV4-1|TRBJ2-7|NA|TRBD1
CASSPRQGSYEQYF
TGCGCCAGCAGCCCACGACAGGGCTCCTACGAGCAGTACTTC
>TRBV6-1|TRBJ2-1|NA|NA
CASSADRRGEQFF
TGTGCCAGCAGTGCGGATAGACGCGGTGAGCAGTTCTTC
>TRBV7-3|TRBJ2-1|NA|TRBD1
CASSPGTGREQFF
TGTGCCAGCAGCCCCGGGACAGGGAGGGAGCAGTTCTTC
>TRBV7-9|TRBJ2-1|NA|TRBD2
CASSPGTSGIGVYNEQFF
TGTGCCAGCAGCCCCGGGACTAGCGGGATAGGGGTCTACAATGAGCAGTTCTTC
>TRBV4-3|TRBJ1-1|NA|NA
CASSQEARVQTRWDTEAFF
TGCGCCAGCAGCCAAGAAGCCCGTGTACAGACCAGGTGGGACACTGAAGCTTTCTTT
>TRBV7-9|TRBJ1-5|NA|NA
CASSLVGRGSNQPQHF
TGTGCCAGCAGCTTAGTAGGCAGGGGTAGCAATCAGCCCCAGCATTTT
>TRBV5-1|TRBJ1-2|NA|NA
CASSYNEAYYGYTF
TGCGCCAGCAGCTATAACGAGGCTTACTATGGCTACACCTTC
>TRBV6-1|TRBJ1-5|NA|TRBD1
CASSAAGGASNQPQHF
TGTGCCAGCAGTGCAGCAGGGGGCGCGAGCAATCAGCCCCAGCATTTT
>TRBV25-1|TRBJ1-4|NA|NA
CASSPRMGNEKLFF
TGTGCCAGCAGCCCCAGGATGGGTAATGAAAAACTGTTTTTT
>TRBV7-2|TRBJ2-2|NA|TRBD2
CASSSGGAGGFTGELFF
TGTGCCAGCAGCTCCGGGGGAGCGGGGGGATTCACCGGGGAGCTGTTTTTT
>TRBV2|TRBJ1-5|NA|TRBD1
CASSDQGARNQPQHF
TGTGCCAGCAGCGATCAGGGGGCACGGAATCAGCCCCAGCATTTT
>TRBV6-4|TRBJ2-3|NA|TRBD1
CASSDGTGSTDTQYF
TGTGCCAGCAGTGACGGGACAGGGAGCACAGATACGCAGTATTTT
>TRBV11-2|TRBJ2-7|NA|NA
CASSLGGWEQYF
TGTGCCAGCAGCTTAGGAGGGTGGGAGCAGTACTTC